This entry lists 30 T cell receptor beta chains sequenced from one sample in a study of blood T cell repertoires in COVID-19. The method was immunoSEQ multiplex PCR; TCRdb's version includes in-frame clones alone and lacks a portion of them. The table shows 100,000 to 150,000 clones, with roughly 87% occurring only once. Material: peripheral blood. These receptors all stem from a woman of 80 years or more with acute or convalescent COVID-19.

J is TRBJ1-1 and V is TRBV10-3, with D tentatively TRBD1 (5 bases). The CDR3 length is 11 residues. V was pared by 6 bases and J by 8 bases, with 10 bases between. In germline, CDR1 is ENHRY, CDR2 SYGVKD. Here the CDR3 reads CAIREGVEAFF. In nucleotides, the CDR3 is TGTGCCATCAGGGAAGGGGTGGAAGCTTTCTTT.

J is TRBJ1-1 and V is TRBV19; D unclear. V dropped 3 bases and J dropped 0 bases, with 11 bases sitting between them. This CDR3 region has 15 residues. Germline V CDR1 and CDR2: LNHDA, SQIVND (reference sequence). The CDR3 region has the DNA TGTGCCAGTAGTATGGTACAGAAAATGAACACTGAAGCTTTCTTT. Translated, it gives CASSMVQKMNTEAFF.

The CDR3 reads CASKGRQGVRNTEAFF. CDR3 coding DNA: TGTGCCAGCAAAGGGAGGCAGGGGGTACGGAACACTGAAGCTTTCTTT. V usage is TRBV21-1 and J usage is TRBJ1-1; TRBD1 is the table's D call, not checked against the DNA. TRBV21-1 is reported as a pseudogene. The CDR3 sequence is 16 residues long.

The CDR3 spells CASSITDGDTQYF. The CDR3 DNA reads TGTGCCAGTAGTATCACAGACGGAGATACGCAGTATTTT. The chain uses TRBV19 and TRBJ2-3; D is undetermined. Trimming pared 3 bases from V and 5 bases from J, leaving 9 bases between. The CDR3 covers 13 residues. CDR1 LNHDA and CDR2 SQIVND come from the germline V gene (reference sequence).

The chain is built from TRBV18 and TRBJ1-5, with 9 nucleotides matching TRBD1. Germline V CDR1 and CDR2: KGHSH, LQKENI. Unmatched junction bases numbered 7, after V lost 3 bases and J lost 4 bases. The CDR3 runs 16 residues. CDR3 residues: CASSPGGQGPNQPQHF. The CDR3 DNA is TGTGCCAGCTCACCGGGGGGACAGGGACCTAATCAGCCCCAGCATTTT. The complete variable domain, with remaining parts taken from reference TRBV18 and TRBJ1-5, reads NAGVMQNPRHLVRRRGQEARLRCSPMKGHSHVYWYRQLPEEGLKFMVYLQKENIIDESGMPKERFSAEFPKEGPSILRIQQVVRGDSAAYFCASSPGGQGPNQPQHFGDGTRLSIL.

The chain uses TRBV7-2 and TRBJ1-3; D is possibly TRBD1 (5 bases). Germline V gene data show CDR1 as SGHTA and CDR2 as FQGNSA. The germline V and J ends were trimmed by 2 bases and 1 base, with 9 bases remaining between them. There are 15 residues in the CDR3. The CDR3 DNA follows: TGTGCCAGCAGCTTATTCGGGGGATCTGGAAACACCATATATTTT. Amino acids: CASSLFGGSGNTIYF.

The chain uses TRBV11-3 and TRBJ2-1; D not resolved. There are 13 residues in the CDR3. The V and J ends lost 3 bases and 4 bases respectively, with 7 bases between them. Germline CDR1 reads SGHNT; CDR2 reads YENEEA. CDR3 in DNA: TGTGCCAGCAGCTTCGAGCCGTACAATGAGCAGTTCTTC. It codes for CASSFEPYNEQFF.

The chain joins TRBV5-5 to TRBJ2-1; 9 bases line up with TRBD1. The CDR3 has 16 residues. The germline V gene has CDR1 SGHKS and CDR2 YYEKEE (reference sequence). The junction had 4 bases not matched to a gene; V was cut back by 1 base and J by 2 bases. The CDR3 loop is CASSLRGTGTYNEQFF. CDR3 in DNA: TGTGCCAGCAGCTTGCGCGGGACAGGGACCTACAATGAGCAGTTCTTC.

V gene TRBV6-2 or TRBV6-3 combines with J gene TRBJ1-1, with 9 bases fitting TRBD1. Germline values: CDR1 MNHEY, CDR2 SVGEGT. The trim removed 5 bases at V and 1 base at J, leaving 5 bases unmatched. The CDR3 totals 15 residues. The CDR3, as DNA: TGTGCCAGCAGTACCTGGGACAGGGCGAACACTGAAGCTTTCTTT. Translating gives CASSTWDRANTEAFF.

The CDR3: CASSGRQTNTGELFF. In DNA form, the CDR3 reads TGTGCCAGCTCCGGGAGACAGACGAACACCGGGGAGCTGTTTTTT. This chain links TRBV18 with TRBJ2-2; perhaps TRBD2 as D (6 bases). The CDR3 has 15 residues. Trimming took 6 bases from V and 0 from J, leaving 11 bases between them. Germline CDR1 reads KGHSH; CDR2 reads LQKENI.

This chain connects TRBV6-2 or TRBV6-3 to TRBJ2-1, with D maybe TRBD2 (7 bases). The CDR3 is 15 residues long. Germline V gene sequence: CDR1 MNHEY, CDR2 SVGEGT. The V end lost 2 bases, the J end lost 6 bases, and 14 bases lay between the germline ends. In DNA form, the CDR3 reads TGTGCCAGCAGTTACCGCGCTAGGGGGGGCAATGAGCAGTTCTTC. Encoded protein: CASSYRARGGNEQFF.

The chain uses TRBV9 and TRBJ1-3; the D is unclear. Germline lookup yields CDR1 SGDLS and CDR2 YYNGEE. With 9 bases removed from V and 0 bases from J, the gap between germline ends came to 10 bases. CDR3 length: 13 amino acids. Here the CDR3 reads CATPGSSGNTIYF. CDR3 sequence (DNA): TGTGCCACCCCCGGGAGCTCTGGAAACACCATATATTTT.

In this sample, this clone turned up once. The rearrangement links TRBV19 to TRBJ1-1, with 8 bases aligning to TRBD1. V lost 3 bases and J lost 1; bases outside the gene matches: 7. The germline V gene encodes CDR1 LNHDA and CDR2 SQIVND (reference sequence). This CDR3 contains 16 residues. The CDR3 region is CASSIGRGLRNTEAFF. DNA for the CDR3: TGTGCCAGTAGTATCGGCAGGGGGCTTCGGAACACTGAAGCTTTCTTT.

V usage is TRBV7-2 and J usage is TRBJ1-2; no clear D. The germline gives CDR1 SGHTA, CDR2 FQGNSA. V lost 2 bases and J lost 7, with 5 bases in between. The CDR3 spans 11 residues. The CDR3 bases are TGTGCCAGCAGCTTACGGTTTGGCTACACCTTC. Translated: CASSLRFGYTF.

The chain recombines TRBV2 with TRBJ2-5, with 7 bases that match TRBD2. CDR3 length equals 16 residues. The ends lost 3 bases at V and 7 bases at J; junction bases unmatched: 14. Germline lookup yields CDR1 SNHLY and CDR2 FYNNEI. The CDR3 DNA reads as TGTGCCAGCAGTGACTCCGGGCCAAGGCCGGGAGGGACCCAGTACTTC. It yields the protein CASSDSGPRPGGTQYF.

Remarks on this clone: Other DNA sequences within the sample encode an identical CDR3. The chain employs TRBV5-1 and TRBJ1-1; TRBD1 agrees at 7 bases. The CDR3 extends over 14 amino acids. CDR1 is SGHRS, CDR2 YFSETQ, per germline. V lost 0 bases to trimming and J lost 3 bases; unmatched junction nucleotides: 2. CDR3 nucleotide sequence: TGCGCCAGCAGCTTGGAGGGGGCTGACACTGAAGCTTTCTTT. Protein: CASSLEGADTEAFF.

This clone has a count of ten or more. This chain uses TRBV2 with TRBJ1-2; D not certain. The CDR3 covers 14 residues. The V gene lost 3 bases and the J gene lost 2 bases, with 10 bases spanning the gap. The germline V gene has CDR1 SNHLY and CDR2 FYNNEI. Written as DNA, the CDR3 is TGTGCCAGCAGTGAGGGCAGGTCGAACTATGGCTACACCTTC. Translation: CASSEGRSNYGYTF.

The CDR3: CASSQYGLINYGYTF. CDR3 nucleotides: TGTGCCAGCAGCCAGTATGGACTGATTAACTATGGCTACACCTTC. This chain uses TRBV5-4 with TRBJ1-2; D is uncertain. The V end lost 4 bases, the J end lost 1 base, and 14 bases lay between the germline ends. Germline loops: CDR1 SGHNT, CDR2 YYREEE (reference sequence). The length of the CDR3 is 15 residues. The entire variable domain, with the rest obtained from reference TRBV5-4 and TRBJ1-2, is as follows: ETGVTQSPTHLIKTRGQQVTLRCSSQSGHNTVSWYQQALGQGPQFIFQYYREEENGRGNFPPRFSGLQFPNYSSELNVNALELDDSALYLCASSQYGLINYGYTFGSGTRLTVV.

This clone has a single count. The CDR3 is CASSLTVPSPLSGNTIYF. CDR3 DNA: TGCGCCAGCAGCTTGACAGTTCCATCACCCCTCTCTGGAAACACCATATATTTT. The rearrangement links TRBV5-1 to TRBJ1-3; unclear D gene. The CDR3 runs to 18 residues. The germline V gene has CDR1 SGHRS and CDR2 YFSETQ. Trimming stripped 1 base from V and 0 bases from J, with 17 bases between.

J is TRBJ1-1 and V is TRBV27; D uncertain. The CDR3 has 16 residues. V lost 4 bases and J lost 5, with 20 bases in between. Germline V gene sequence: CDR1 MNHEY, CDR2 SMNVEV (reference sequence). The CDR3 region is CASSSRRMADLTEAFF. The CDR3, as DNA: TGTGCCAGCAGTTCGCGACGAATGGCGGATTTGACTGAAGCTTTCTTT.

The genes are TRBV14 and TRBJ2-4; TRBD2 aligns across 7 bases. Per germline, CDR1 SGHDN and CDR2 FVKESK. This CDR3 is built from 14 residues. V lost 4 bases and J lost 6; bases outside the gene matches: 6. This chain's CDR3 is CASSPTGTTNIQYF. CDR3 nucleotides: TGTGCCAGCAGCCCGACCGGGACTACAAACATTCAGTACTTC.

This clone was seen once. This chain uses TRBV7-3 with TRBJ2-1; 15 bases agree with TRBD2. V was pared by 5 bases and J by 7 bases, with 3 bases of the junction left unmatched. The germline V gene has CDR1 SGHTA and CDR2 FQGTGA. The length of the CDR3 is 15 residues. The CDR3 spells CASSPGTSGGNEQFF. CDR3 DNA: TGTGCCAGCAGCCCCGGGACTAGCGGGGGGAATGAGCAGTTCTTC.

The gene calls are TRBV5-1 and TRBJ2-5; 15 nucleotides line up with TRBD2. The CDR3 is made up of 16 amino acids. The J segment lost 5 bases and the V segment lost 4 bases, leaving 6 bases of the junction unmatched. Germline CDR1 reads SGHRS; CDR2 reads YFSETQ. CDR3 region: CASSHGLAGGRETQYF. DNA for the CDR3: TGCGCCAGCAGCCATGGACTAGCGGGGGGGCGGGAGACCCAGTACTTC.

The chain recombines TRBV7-2 with TRBJ1-1, with unresolved D. This CDR3 region has 15 residues. Germline V gives CDR1 SGHTA, CDR2 FQGNSA. V shed 2 bases and J shed 1 base, with 11 bases lying between them. The CDR3: CASSLIRSRNTEAFF. The CDR3 coding sequence is TGTGCCAGCAGCTTAATTCGATCTAGGAACACTGAAGCTTTCTTT.

The chain combines TRBV7-6 with TRBJ1-1; D call uncertain. Trimming took 3 bases from V and 0 from J, leaving 5 bases between them. Looked up from germline, CDR1 is SGHVS and CDR2 is FNYEAQ. This CDR3 comprises 13 residues. The CDR3 region is CASSLSMNTEAFF. The CDR3 DNA is TGTGCCAGCAGCTTGTCAATGAACACTGAAGCTTTCTTT.

The sample holds one count of this clone. Compared with germline, one end of the junction differs, possibly owing to a read error. V usage is TRBV2 and J usage is TRBJ1-1; a possible D gene is TRBD1 (5 bases). The CDR3 runs 13 residues. The V gene's germline CDR1 is SNHLY and CDR2 FYNNEI. DNA for the CDR3: TGTGCCAGCAGAGAAGACAGTTACACTGAAGCTTTCTTT. It translates to CASREDSYTEAFF.

This clone was recorded only once. The rearrangement uses TRBV15 and TRBJ2-2; possibly TRBD2 for D (6 bases). Trimming removed 0 bases at V and 4 bases at J, with 12 bases between. The CDR3 runs to 16 residues. Per germline, CDR1 LNHNV and CDR2 YYDKDF (reference sequence). CDR3 region: CATSRDPGSFTGELFF. In nucleotides, the CDR3 is TGTGCCACCAGCAGAGACCCCGGGAGCTTCACCGGGGAGCTGTTTTTT.

The rearrangement joins TRBV27 to TRBJ1-6, with 7 bases matching TRBD1. The germline V gene has CDR1 MNHEY and CDR2 SMNVEV (reference sequence). The V and J ends lost 4 bases and 5 bases, in that order; junction bases with no gene match: 2. The CDR3 has 14 residues. CDR3 sequence reads: CASSWGQHNSPLHF. The CDR3 DNA follows: TGTGCCAGCAGTTGGGGACAGCATAATTCACCCCTCCACTTT.

The V call is TRBV7-9, the J call TRBJ1-3, with D perhaps matching TRBD1 (6 bases). The V end lost 4 bases, the J end lost 2 bases, and 12 bases lay between the germline ends. The CDR3 length is 15 residues. CDR1 and CDR2 from the germline V gene are SEHNR and FQNEAQ (reference sequence). CDR3 region: CASSSTGLAGNTIYF. CDR3 in DNA: TGTGCCAGCAGCTCTACAGGGTTAGCTGGAAACACCATATATTTT.

This chain joins TRBV28 and TRBJ1-2; D is ambiguous. Germline CDR1 reads MDHEN; CDR2 reads SYDVKM. The CDR3 contains 13 residues. Trimming left V 8 bases short and J 2 bases short, with 12 bases between. This CDR3 reads CASLTLPNYGYTF. The DNA of the CDR3 is TGTGCCAGCCTAACCCTTCCCAACTATGGCTACACCTTC.